The TCR beta chain described here comes from a study of Ad26.COV2.S vaccination and SARS-CoV-2 variants. Treatment reported: 19 received Ad26.COV2.S at low or high dose, single or two shots; about 5 received placebo; per-sample allocation not given. Collection of samples fell on day 63 after the first vaccine or placebo injection. Assay: immunoSEQ multiplex PCR; the TCRdb copy retains only in-frame clones and omits some. The sample lists just over 350,000 clones, approximately 81% seen once, with 2.5% to 3.5% in the top ten. The CDR3 runs 14 residues. Germline CDR1 is SGHTA and CDR2 is FQGNSA. Trimming cost V 0 bases and J 2 bases, with 6 bases left between them.

The rearrangement uses TRBV7-2 and TRBJ2-3; unclear D gene. The material was peripheral blood, obtained in a trial of Ad26.COV2.S vaccine versus placebo. The receptor was isolated from a person between 18 and 60 years old who received the Ad26.COV2.S COVID-19 vaccine or a placebo. CDR3 in amino acids: CASSLAHTTDTQYF. Here the CDR3 DNA reads TGTGCCAGCAGCTTAGCGCATACCACAGATACGCAGTATTTT.